These 14 T cell receptor beta chains originate from one sample sequenced in a study of blood T cell repertoires in COVID-19. The protocol was immunoSEQ multiplex PCR, while the TCRdb copy is restricted to in-frame clones and leaves out a portion. In the table there are some 42,000 clones, approximately 90% of which are singletons. The sample taken for sequencing was peripheral blood. These receptors came from a man over 45 with active COVID-19.

The V and J genes are TRBV20-1 and TRBJ1-5, with 10 bases identical to TRBD1. CDR1 is DFQATT and CDR2 is SNEGSKA in the germline V gene (reference sequence). The junction had 8 bases not matched to a gene; V was cut back by 3 bases and J by 0 bases. CDR3 length: 17 amino acids. CDR3 sequence reads: CSASGTGAQHSNQPQHF. DNA of the CDR3: TGCAGTGCTAGTGGGACAGGGGCACAACATAGCAATCAGCCCCAGCATTTT.

The CDR3, as DNA: TGTGCCAGCAGCCAGGGCCTGCACACTGAAGCTTTCTTT. It is translated as CASSQGLHTEAFF. The J gene is TRBJ1-1, the V gene TRBV3-1 (or the pseudogene TRBV3-2), with unresolved D. CDR1 and CDR2 from the germline V gene are LGHDT and YNNKEL (reference sequence). Trimming took off 3 bases at V and 3 bases at J, with 8 bases between the two ends. This CDR3 region has 13 residues.

CDR3 DNA: TGTGCCAGCAGCTTAGCCGGTGGAGGGACCGGGGAGCTGTTTTTT. Amino acid sequence: CASSLAGGGTGELFF. This rearrangement joins TRBV7-3 to TRBJ2-2, with D possibly being TRBD2 (6 bases). Per germline, CDR1 SGHTA and CDR2 FQGTGA. Trimming left V 2 bases short and J 5 bases short, with 12 bases between. The CDR3 totals 15 residues. Drawing the rest from reference TRBV7-3 and TRBJ2-2, the complete variable domain is GAGVSQTPSNKVTEKGKYVELRCDPISGHTALYWYRQSLGQGPEFLIYFQGTGAADDSGLPNDRFFAVRPEGSVSTLKIQRTERGDSAVYLCASSLAGGGTGELFFGEGSRLTVL.

The rearrangement links TRBV19 to TRBJ1-2; D unresolved. The CDR3 contains 14 residues. The germline V gene has CDR1 LNHDA and CDR2 SQIVND (reference sequence). Trimming stripped 8 bases from V and 5 bases from J, with 18 bases between. DNA of the CDR3: TGTGCCAGTTTGGGAGGGAGAGAGGATTATGGCTACACCTTC. Translation gives CASLGGREDYGYTF.

The chain employs TRBV4-1 and TRBJ1-2, with 9 bases identical to TRBD1. Looked up from germline, CDR1 is MGHRA and CDR2 is YSYEKL. This CDR3 contains 13 residues. J was trimmed by 8 bases and V by 6 bases; bases with no gene match: 7. The CDR3 region has the DNA TGCGCCAGCAGGGGGACAGGGACTGGCGGCTACACCTTC. It yields the protein CASRGTGTGGYTF.

The V call is TRBV9, the J call TRBJ2-7, with a weak D call TRBD1 (5 bases). V was clipped by 0 bases and J by 6 bases, with 10 bases between them. Germline V gene sequence: CDR1 SGDLS, CDR2 YYNGEE. CDR3 length: 13 amino acids. The CDR3 DNA follows: TGTGCCAGCAGCGTAGGTCAGGGAAGCGAGCAGTACTTC. It specifies CASSVGQGSEQYF.

This chain uses TRBV10-3 with TRBJ1-1; D not resolved. With 3 bases removed from V and 1 base from J, the gap between germline ends came to 6 bases. The germline gives CDR1 ENHRY, CDR2 SYGVKD. The CDR3 is 13 amino acids. CDR3 sequence: CAISDLANTEAFF. In nucleotides, the CDR3 is TGTGCCATCAGTGATTTGGCGAACACTGAAGCTTTCTTT.

The chain is built from TRBV29-1 and TRBJ1-3; TRBD1 is a possible D gene (5 bases). The germline CDR1 and CDR2 sequences are SQVTM and ANQGSEA. Between the trimmed V and J ends, which lost 6 bases and 1 base, there was a span of 10 bases. This CDR3 contains 13 residues. CDR3 region: CSVDSGSGNTIYF. CDR3 nucleotides: TGCAGCGTAGACAGTGGGTCTGGAAACACCATATATTTT.

V and J are TRBV2 and TRBJ2-1; 8 positions agree with TRBD2. The CDR3 has 15 amino acids. V was pared by 6 bases and J by 8 bases, with 12 bases of the junction left unmatched. CDR1 is SNHLY and CDR2 is FYNNEI in the germline V gene. The CDR3 region is CASSLNGGVWDEQFF. The CDR3 DNA follows: TGTGCCAGCAGCCTCAACGGGGGGGTCTGGGATGAGCAGTTCTTC.

This clone was seen a handful of times. The J gene is TRBJ1-6, the V gene TRBV6-1; 7 nucleotides line up with TRBD1. Germline V gives CDR1 MNHNS, CDR2 SASEGT. V was pared by 1 base and J by 7 bases, with 4 bases of the junction left unmatched. CDR3 length: 15 amino acids. CDR3 in amino acids: CASSEEAGGNSPLHF. The CDR3 bases are TGTGCCAGCAGTGAAGAGGCAGGGGGAAATTCACCCCTCCACTTT.

CDR3 in DNA: TGTGCCAGCAGCTCCGGGACTTACAATGAGCAGTTCTTC. It encodes CASSSGTYNEQFF. The chain joins TRBV7-9 to TRBJ2-1; the D gene is possibly TRBD2 (6 bases). Germline loops: CDR1 SEHNR, CDR2 FQNEAQ (reference sequence). The CDR3 runs to 13 residues. Trimming cost V 4 bases and J 4 bases, with 8 bases left between them.

The chain combines TRBV28 with TRBJ1-1; 9 nucleotides match TRBD1. There are 15 residues in the CDR3. V lost 5 bases to trimming and J lost 4 bases; unmatched junction nucleotides: 8. Germline V CDR1 and CDR2: MDHEN, SYDVKM. CDR3 sequence reads: CASSVIATGGTEAFF. The CDR3 region has the DNA TGTGCCAGCAGTGTTATCGCGACAGGGGGCACTGAAGCTTTCTTT.

This clone was observed a few times. V usage is TRBV4-1 and J usage is TRBJ1-5; 9 bases agree with TRBD1. The CDR3 sequence is 14 residues long. Germline values: CDR1 MGHRA, CDR2 YSYEKL. V was clipped by 6 bases and J by 6 bases; unmatched bases: 6. The CDR3 loop reads CASSPTGGGQPQHF. CDR3 DNA: TGCGCCAGCAGTCCAACAGGGGGCGGTCAGCCCCAGCATTTT.

Only one count was recorded for this clone. The chain is built from TRBV12-3 or TRBV12-4 and TRBJ2-7, with D unresolved. The CDR3 has 12 residues. Trimming removed 5 bases from V and 11 bases from J, with 16 bases in between. CDR3 sequence: CASSAEVTTKYF. CDR3 nucleotides: TGTGCCAGCAGTGCAGAGGTGACCACCAAGTACTTC.